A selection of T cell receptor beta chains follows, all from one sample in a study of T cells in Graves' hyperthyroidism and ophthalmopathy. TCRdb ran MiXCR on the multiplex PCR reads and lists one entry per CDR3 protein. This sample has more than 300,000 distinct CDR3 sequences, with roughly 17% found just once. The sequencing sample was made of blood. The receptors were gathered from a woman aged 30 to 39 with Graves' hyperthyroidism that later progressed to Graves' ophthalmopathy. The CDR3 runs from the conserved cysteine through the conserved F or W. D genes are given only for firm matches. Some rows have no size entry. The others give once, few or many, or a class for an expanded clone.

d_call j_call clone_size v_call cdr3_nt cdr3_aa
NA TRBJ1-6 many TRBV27 TGTGCCAGCAGTTTAACGCGGACATATAATTCACCCCTCCACTTT CASSLTRTYNSPLHF
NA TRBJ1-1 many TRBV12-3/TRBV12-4 TGTGCCAGCAGTTCCAAGGGGGAGGTGGCTGAAGCTTTCTTT CASSSKGEVAEAFF
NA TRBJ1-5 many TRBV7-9 TGTGCCAGCAGCTTAGGTATTATGGGCAATCAGCCCCAGCATTTT CASSLGIMGNQPQHF
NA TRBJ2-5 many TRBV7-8 TGTGCCAGCAGTCCGGGACGAAGCATAGAGACCCAGTACTTC CASSPGRSIETQYF
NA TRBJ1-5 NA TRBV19 TGTGCCAGTAGTATAATCCAGTCCCATCAGCCCCAGCATTTT CASSIIQSHQPQHF
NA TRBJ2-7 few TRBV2 TGTGCCAGCAGCACCCAGAGAACCTACGAGCAGTACTTC CASSTQRTYEQYF
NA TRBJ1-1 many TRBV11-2 TGTGCCAGCAGCTTATTAAGCACTGAAGCTTTCTTT CASSLLSTEAFF
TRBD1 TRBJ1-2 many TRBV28 TGTGCCAGCAGCTCCCCCAACAGGGGGGCGTATGGCTACACCTTC CASSSPNRGAYGYTF
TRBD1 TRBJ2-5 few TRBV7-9 TGTGCCAGCAGCCGCACAGGGGTTAAGCAAGAGACCCAGTACTTC CASSRTGVKQETQYF
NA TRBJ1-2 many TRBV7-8 TGTGCCAGCAGCTCACGTTCTGCCTATGGCTACACCTTC CASSSRSAYGYTF
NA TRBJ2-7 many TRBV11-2 TGTGCCAGCAGCTTAGGCTTCTACGAGCAGTACTTC CASSLGFYEQYF
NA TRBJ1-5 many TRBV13 TGTGCCAGCAGCGAGGGCAGATCCAATCAGCCCCAGCATTTT CASSEGRSNQPQHF
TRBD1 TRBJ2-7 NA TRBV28 TGTGCCAGCAGTTCCAACTTCCGGGACAGTAGTTGGTTCGAGCAGTACTTC CASSSNFRDSSWFEQYF
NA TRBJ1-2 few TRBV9 TGTGCCAGCAGGCCCACTCGTTACAGGAACTATGGCTACACCTTC CASRPTRYRNYGYTF
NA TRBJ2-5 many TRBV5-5 TGTGCCAGCAGCTTCCAGGGAACGAATACCCAGTACTTC CASSFQGTNTQYF
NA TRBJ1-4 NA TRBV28 TGTGCCAGCAGTTTCCGCACGGCAGGGAGGGGTAATGAAAAACTGTTTTTT CASSFRTAGRGNEKLFF
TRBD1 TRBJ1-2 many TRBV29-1 TGCAGCGTACTAGGGACAGGGGCCCCTCAAGTGAGCGGCTACACCTTC CSVLGTGAPQVSGYTF
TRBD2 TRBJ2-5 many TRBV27 TGTGCCAGCGCCCTTCTGGCTAGCGGGGCCCAAGAGACCCAGTACTTC CASALLASGAQETQYF
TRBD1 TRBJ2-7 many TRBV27 TGTGCCAGCAGTTTATCCCGGGACAGCAACGAGCAGTACTTC CASSLSRDSNEQYF
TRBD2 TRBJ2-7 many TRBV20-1 TGCAGTGCAATCCCGGGACTAGCGGGGTACGAGCAGTACTTC CSAIPGLAGYEQYF
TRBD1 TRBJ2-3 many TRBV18 TGTGCCAGCTCACCAGTTGGGACAGGGGGCACAGATACGCAGTATTTT CASSPVGTGGTDTQYF
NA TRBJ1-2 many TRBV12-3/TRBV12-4 TGTGCCAGCAGTGCAAAGCGTGGCTATGGCTACACCTTC CASSAKRGYGYTF
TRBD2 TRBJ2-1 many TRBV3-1 TGTGCCAGCAGCCAAGATCGGGGACTAGCGCCTAATGAGCAGTTCTTC CASSQDRGLAPNEQFF
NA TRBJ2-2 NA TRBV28 TGTGCCAGCAGACCCCAGGGCGGGGAGCTGTTTTTT CASRPQGGELFF
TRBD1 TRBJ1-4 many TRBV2 TGTGCCAGCAGCCAACGAGACAGGGGGCTAGGTGAAAAACTGTTTTTT CASSQRDRGLGEKLFF
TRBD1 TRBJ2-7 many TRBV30 TGTGCCTGGAGTAGCGGACAGGGGGCAATCGAGCAGTACTTC CAWSSGQGAIEQYF
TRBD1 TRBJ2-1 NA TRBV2 TGTGCCAGCTGTCGGGACAGGGTAGGATATGAGCAGTTCTTC CASCRDRVGYEQFF
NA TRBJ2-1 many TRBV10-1 TGCGCCAGCAGTGAGTCGCGGGACAATGAGCAGTTCTTC CASSESRDNEQFF
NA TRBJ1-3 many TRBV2 TGTGCCAGCAGTGCCAGGGCTACCCGTTACACCATATATTTT CASSARATRYTIYF
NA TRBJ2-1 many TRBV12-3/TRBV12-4 TGTGCCAGCAGTTATTTTTATACGGGCAATGAGCAGTTCTTC CASSYFYTGNEQFF
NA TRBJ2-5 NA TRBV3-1 TGTGCCAGCAGCCAAGCGGTGGGACAAGAGACCCAGTACTTC CASSQAVGQETQYF
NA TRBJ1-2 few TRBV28 TGTGCCAGCAGCCCCTCTCTTAACTATGGCTACACCTTC CASSPSLNYGYTF
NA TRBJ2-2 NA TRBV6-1 TGTGCCAGCAGTCAAGCGGGCGGGACCGGGGAGCTGTTTTTT CASSQAGGTGELFF
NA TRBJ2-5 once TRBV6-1 TGTGCCAGCAGTGAAGTACCCAGGGCTGAGACCCAGTACTTC CASSEVPRAETQYF
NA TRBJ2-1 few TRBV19 TGTGCCAGTACCATCCCGGACAGAAATGAGCAGTTCTTC CASTIPDRNEQFF
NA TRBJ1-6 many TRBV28 TGTGCCAGCAGTACCCACAGGGAACTGGGTAATTCACCCCTCCACTTT CASSTHRELGNSPLHF
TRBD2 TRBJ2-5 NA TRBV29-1 TGCAGCGTTGAAGGAGGGACTAGCGGTCCACAAGAGACCCAGTACTTC CSVEGGTSGPQETQYF
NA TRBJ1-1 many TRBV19 TGTGCCAGTAGTATTTCCACCTTGAACACTGAAGCTTTCTTT CASSISTLNTEAFF
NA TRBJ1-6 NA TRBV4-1 TGCGCCAGCAGCCAAGGTTCTAGTCCCGAAAATTCACCCCTCCACTTT CASSQGSSPENSPLHF
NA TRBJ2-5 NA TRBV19 TGTGCCAGTAGTCTGGGACTGATTCCCCAAGAGACCCAGTACTTC CASSLGLIPQETQYF
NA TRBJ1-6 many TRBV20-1 TGCAGTGCCGAGGGCAAGACCTATAATTCACCCCTCCACTTT CSAEGKTYNSPLHF
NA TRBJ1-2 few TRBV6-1 TGTGCCAGCAGAACCGGGGCAGGGGTAATTCGGAACTATGGCTACACCTTC CASRTGAGVIRNYGYTF
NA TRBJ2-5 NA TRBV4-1 TGCGCCAGCAGCCCTCCGAGGGGCGCGAAGTACTTC CASSPPRGAKYF
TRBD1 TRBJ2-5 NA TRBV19 TGTGCCAGTAGTATCACGGGACAGGGAGAGACCCAGTACTTC CASSITGQGETQYF